This note documents a single T cell receptor beta chain sequence. Original handling: The assay estimated nucleated cells by amplifying reference gene primers. This table comes from immunoSEQ multiplex PCR, and its TCRdb copy is limited to in-frame clones, with some not included. V, J and clone size are taken as reported in that table, and D and trimming were inferred from the DNA itself. The sample carries approximately 100,000 clones, about 91% recorded once. The data belong to a study of blood T cell repertoires in COVID-19. Sequencing was carried out using peripheral blood. The clonotype originates from a man aged 45 to 65 with acute or convalescent COVID-19.

CDR3 in amino acids: CASSSSTGLDYGYTF. CDR3 nucleotides: TGTGCCAGCAGCTCTTCGACAGGGTTGGACTATGGCTACACCTTC. The chain couples TRBV5-4 to TRBJ1-2; 7 positions agree with TRBD1. Trimming removed 3 bases from V and 3 bases from J; junction bases left unmatched: 8. From germline, CDR1 is SGHNT and CDR2 YYREEE (reference sequence). The CDR3 runs 15 residues.